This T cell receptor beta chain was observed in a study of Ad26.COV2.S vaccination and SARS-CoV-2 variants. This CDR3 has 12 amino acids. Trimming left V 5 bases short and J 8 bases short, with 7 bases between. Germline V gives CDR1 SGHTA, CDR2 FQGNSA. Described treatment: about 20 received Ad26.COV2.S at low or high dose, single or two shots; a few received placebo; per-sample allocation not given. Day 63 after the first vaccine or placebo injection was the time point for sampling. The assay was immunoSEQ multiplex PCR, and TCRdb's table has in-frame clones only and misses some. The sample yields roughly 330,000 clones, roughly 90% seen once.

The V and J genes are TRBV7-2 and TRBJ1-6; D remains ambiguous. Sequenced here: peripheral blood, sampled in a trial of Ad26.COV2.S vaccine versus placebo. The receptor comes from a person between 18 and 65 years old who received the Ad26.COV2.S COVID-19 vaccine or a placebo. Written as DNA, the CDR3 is TGTGCCAGCAGCATTATCTATTCACCCCTCCACTTT. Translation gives CASSIIYSPLHF.